The T cell receptor beta chain described here comes from a study of T-cell memory formation after mild COVID-19. Study information: TCR clustering was largely donor specific.

Study-level results: A balance of CD4 and CD8 characterized clones contracting day 15 to 85, whereas later expanders leaned CD4+. Prior to infection, memory already included some responding clones, suggesting cross-reactive memory joined.

TCRdb recomputed calls from the 5' RACE reads with MiXCR, one row per CDR3 protein. The sample shows about 360,000 distinct CDR3 sequences, under 15% of them seen only once. V was cut by 5 bases and J by 4 bases, with 13 bases left in between. The germline gives CDR1 LGHNA, CDR2 YSLEER. The CDR3 runs 14 residues. This clonotype appeared a few times. Its specificity is not known. This chain joins TRBV4-3 and TRBJ2-3; D is undetermined. The source is a man aged 18 to 29 who had mild COVID-19 (a few samples of this study predate the infection). Cell type and time point are not known. Sequencing used PBMCs or a T cell subset sorted from them (not recorded which). CDR3 sequence: CASSGRFPADTQYF. In DNA form, the CDR3 reads TGCGCCAGCAGCGGGCGGTTCCCCGCAGATACGCAGTATTTT.